The T cell receptor (beta chain) described here comes from a study of T-cell reconstitution after alpha-beta-depleted transplantation in children. Per germline, CDR1 SQVTM and CDR2 ANQGSEA. This CDR3 has 14 amino acids. TCRbeta library preparation incorporated unique molecular identifiers. From the PCR reads, TCRdb called clonotypes with MiXCR, one entry per CDR3 protein. The table records 600,000 to 800,000 distinct CDR3 sequences, about an eighth of them present only once. Whole-study findings and limits: The high TCRbeta diversity at day 60 in some patients came from surviving recipient T cells and thymic progenitors. T-cell counts and diversity at one year following transplant were attributed mainly to newly produced T cells.

On this clonotype itself: Its antigen is currently unknown. One junction end does not reproduce the germline sequence, and a read error may be involved.

V and J are TRBV29-1 and TRBJ2-7, with D tentatively TRBD1 or TRBD2 (6 bases each). This receptor was taken from a girl aged 2-10 years with congenital amegakaryocytic thrombocytopenia, due to receive a stem cell transplant. The sample was PBMCs, taken before TCRalphabeta/CD19-depleted stem cell transplant. CDR3 sequence reads: CSVEDKGGRYEHYF. The DNA of the CDR3 is TGCAGCGTTGAAGATAAGGGGGGCCGGTACGAGCACTACTTC.